This T cell receptor beta chain came from a study of Graves' ophthalmopathy and Graves' hyperthyroidism (dated by TCRdb to between 2018 and 2020). Notes on the research overall: Peripheral blood samples were taken at the time of initial diagnosis, before any treatment was given. The study used TCR beta repertoire signatures to distinguish Graves' ophthalmopathy from Graves' hyperthyroidism and to predict progression to ophthalmopathy. In total, approximately 140 blood samples were TCR-sequenced: 43 ophthalmopathy, about 75 hyperthyroidism and 17 hyperthyroidism-to-ophthalmopathy patients. To explore V-J signatures that separate ophthalmopathy from hyperthyroidism, a discovery set of about 96 patients was enrolled, consisting of more than 40 with ophthalmopathy and around 57 with stable hyperthyroidism. An independent validation cohort was composed of approximately 19 hyperthyroidism patients and 17 patients who later progressed from hyperthyroidism to ophthalmopathy. In roughly 6 hyperthyroidism patients, T-cell repertoires of thyroid tissue and blood were compared. Following sample collection, hyperthyroidism patients were given methimazole at a starting dose of 30 mg daily, and ophthalmopathy patients were given high-dose intravenous methylprednisolone. The approximately 100 discovery patients were divided at random into training and test sets in a 7:3 ratio.

For repertoire sequencing, the TCR beta CDR3 regions were amplified from RNA transcripts. A first-round RT-PCR used HTBI primers with the Qiagen OneStep RT-PCR kit, followed by a second-round multiplex PCR, size selection and purification. Libraries were sequenced on an Illumina HiSeq2000 using paired-end 100 bp reads. The published analysis was carried out like this. SOAPnuke was used to process the reads, throwing out any read that had adapters, had uncalled bases, had a mean Phred below 15, or lacked an exact constant-primer or identifier match. COPE v1.2.5 was used to merge the high-quality paired reads. Each unique nucleotide sequence was treated as a clonotype, and MiTCR v1.1 was used to align the clonotypes to the IMGT TRB V, D and J references. The analysis was limited to V-J combinations with a frequency above 0.0001, which together covered around 99% of the repertoires. For each V-J combination, a TCR clonal expansion and chaos score was defined as F50 clonal expansion divided by the chaos observed in the TCRdist matrix. Features were reduced by Welch's t-statistics and random forest to over 10 V-J combinations, which fed a naive Bayes classifier. The Morisita-Horn index was used to measure how similar the thyroid and blood repertoires were. TCRdb handled the public reads itself, with Q25 trimming in fastp and clone calling in MiXCR, and kept productive beta chains. Rows matching on CDR3 protein sequence are summarized as one entry with the most common DNA and genes. It is TCRdb's table, rather than the study itself, that gives the V and J calls and clone size. The sample table shows 200,000 to 250,000 distinct CDR3 sequences, and 20% to 25% are seen once. The ten largest clonotypes hold under 55% of the sample.

Ophthalmopathy patients were characterized by moderately to severely active disease, a Clinical Activity Score of at least 3, a NOSPECS grade of at least 4, and a disease duration under 3 months. Anyone with other autoimmune diseases, uncontrolled infections, pregnancy or lactation was excluded from the study. Clinical symptoms, serum thyroxine, TRAb, thyroid ultrasound and orbital computed tomography formed the basis of the diagnosis. Ficoll-Paque density gradient centrifugation was used to isolate PBMCs from approximately 10 ml of fresh peripheral blood. Trizol reagent was used to extract the total RNA, and its quality was then checked on an Agilent 2100 Bioanalyzer. Points on this clonotype: It lacks a known antigen. No base-level quality is on record; no much larger clone is a single base apart.

The full study reports these points: In validation, the model predicted ophthalmopathy progression with nearly 71% sensitivity and 72.22% specificity; about a dozen predicted patients were CT-confirmed with GO in a median of about 6.1 months. Sample size was not statistically predetermined, and group allocation was not concealed from the investigators. The 13-signature model separated ophthalmopathy from stable hyperthyroidism with approximately 90% sensitivity and approximately 81% specificity in cross-validation, and 80%/75% in the test set. Most expanded thyroid clonotypes with a frequency above 0.001 also appeared in blood, which suggests that blood repertoires may reflect the immune response in the thyroid.

Clipping removes 6 bases from V and 6 bases from J, with 6 as the unmatched junction base count. CDR1 and CDR2, per the germline V gene (reference sequence), are SEHNR and FQNEAQ. CDR3 length: 13 amino acids, cysteine to phenylalanine. Only CDR3 DNA is held: 39 bases, read in frame from base 1. The TCR sequence derives from a woman between 50 and 59 years old with Graves' ophthalmopathy. Donor details come from another sample of the same person, matched by shared clones. The V and J genes are TRBV7-9 and TRBJ1-1; a stretch of 8 junction bases matches TRBD1. The sample was peripheral blood. The encoded CDR3 is CASSRGQAPEAFF. The nucleotides are TGTGCCAGCAGTCGGGGACAGGCCCCTGAAGCTTTCTTT. The reference TRBV7-9 and TRBJ1-1 proteins fill in what lies around the CDR3, so the full variable domain reads DTGVSQNPRHKITKRGQNVTFRCDPISEHNRLYWYRQTLGQGPEFLTYFQNEAQLEKSRLLSDRFSAERPKGSFSTLEIQRTEQGDSAMYLCASSRGQAPEAFFGQGTRLTVV.